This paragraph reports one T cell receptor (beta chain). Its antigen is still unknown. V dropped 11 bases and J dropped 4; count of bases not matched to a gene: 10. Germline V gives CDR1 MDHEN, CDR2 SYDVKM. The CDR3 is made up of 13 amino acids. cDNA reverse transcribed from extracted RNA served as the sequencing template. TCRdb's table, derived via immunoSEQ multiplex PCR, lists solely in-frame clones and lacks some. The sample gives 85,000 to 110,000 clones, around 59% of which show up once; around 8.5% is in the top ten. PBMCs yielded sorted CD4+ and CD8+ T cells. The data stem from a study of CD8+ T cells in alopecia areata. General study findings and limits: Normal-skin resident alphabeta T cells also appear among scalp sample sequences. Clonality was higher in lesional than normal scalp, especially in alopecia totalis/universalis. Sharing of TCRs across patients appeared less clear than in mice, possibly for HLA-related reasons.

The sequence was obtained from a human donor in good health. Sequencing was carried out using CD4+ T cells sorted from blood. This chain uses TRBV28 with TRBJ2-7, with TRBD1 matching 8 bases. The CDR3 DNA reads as TGTGCCGAGCAGGGGGCGCACAGTTACGAGCAGTACTTC. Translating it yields CAEQGAHSYEQYF.